The 18 T cell receptor beta chains below were found in one sample sequenced in a study of shared clonotypes between healthy human individuals. The repertoire was sequenced with immunoSEQ multiplex PCR; TCRdb's copy has only in-frame clones and lacks some. The table includes 1 million to 1.2 million clones, roughly 77% detected once. Sequencing input: memory CD4+ T cells from PBMCs. The subset: CD45RA-negative fraction. Receptor source: a man aged 18 to 29 in good health. Some clones in this sample may be carry-over from other donors' samples.

V usage is TRBV4-2 and J usage is TRBJ2-7, with 9 bases aligning to TRBD2. In germline, CDR1 is LGHNA, CDR2 YNFKEQ. The J segment lost 2 bases and the V segment lost 1 base, leaving 3 bases of the junction unmatched. This CDR3 is built from 15 residues. The CDR3 DNA is TGTGCCAGCAGCCAAGTTAGCGGGAGTGCCTACGAGCAGTACTTC. Encoded protein: CASSQVSGSAYEQYF.

The chain recombines TRBV6-6 with TRBJ2-7; D is ambiguous. Germline V CDR1 and CDR2: MNHNY, SVGAGI (reference sequence). V lost 7 bases and J 5 bases, leaving 6 bases between the germline ends. The CDR3 contains 10 residues. CDR3 DNA sequence: TGTGCCAGCAAGTCACACGAGCAGTACTTC. It is translated as CASKSHEQYF.

This chain uses TRBV6-1 with TRBJ2-3; perhaps TRBD2 as D (6 bases). This CDR3 is 14 amino acids long. V was shortened by 5 bases and J by 6 bases, with 15 bases between the two germline ends. CDR1 MNHNS and CDR2 SASEGT come from the germline V gene. CDR3 sequence reads: CASSPLGGVDTQYF. As DNA, the CDR3 is TGTGCCAGCAGTCCACTGGGCGGGGTGGATACGCAGTATTTT.

J is TRBJ2-3 and V is TRBV7-9, with TRBD2 as a possible D gene (6 bases). CDR1 is SEHNR, CDR2 FQNEAQ, per germline (reference sequence). The V and J ends lost 3 bases and 5 bases respectively, with 12 bases between them. The CDR3 contains 14 residues. In DNA form, the CDR3 reads TGTGCCAGCAGCTTCGGGGGAGAAGGAGATACGCAGTATTTT. The encoded protein is CASSFGGEGDTQYF.

The gene calls are TRBV4-2 and TRBJ2-3, with D maybe TRBD1 (6 bases). The CDR3 has 15 residues. Germline values: CDR1 LGHNA, CDR2 YNFKEQ. V shed 1 base and J shed 4 bases, with 12 bases lying between them. The DNA of the CDR3 is TGTGCCAGCAGCCAAGCCCAGGGGTTCGCAGATACGCAGTATTTT. Amino acid sequence: CASSQAQGFADTQYF.

The rearrangement joins TRBV18 to TRBJ2-7; no definite D call. The length of the CDR3 is 10 residues. From germline, CDR1 is KGHSH and CDR2 LQKENI. Trimming took off 3 bases at V and 7 bases at J, with 4 bases between the two ends. As DNA, the CDR3 is TGTGCCAGCTCACCCAGGGAGCAGTACTTC. Amino acids: CASSPREQYF. The full variable domain, completed using reference TRBV18 and TRBJ2-7, is NAGVMQNPRHLVRRRGQEARLRCSPMKGHSHVYWYRQLPEEGLKFMVYLQKENIIDESGMPKERFSAEFPKEGPSILRIQQVVRGDSAAYFCASSPREQYFGPGTRLTVT.

This chain uses TRBV5-4 with TRBJ2-5, with 10 nucleotides matching TRBD2. The germline V gene encodes CDR1 SGHNT and CDR2 YYREEE (reference sequence). The CDR3 is 17 residues long. V shed 2 bases and J 4 bases; nucleotides not matched to a gene: 11. CDR3 region: CASSFQGRAGGAETQYF. CDR3 nucleotides: TGTGCCAGCAGCTTTCAGGGGCGAGCGGGAGGGGCAGAGACCCAGTACTTC.

V gene TRBV14 combines with J gene TRBJ2-5; D remains unclear. The length of the CDR3 is 15 residues. V was pared by 2 bases and J by 1 base, with 11 bases between. Germline lookup yields CDR1 SGHDN and CDR2 FVKESK. CDR3: CASSQIGRSQETQYF. The CDR3 DNA reads as TGTGCCAGCAGCCAAATAGGACGGAGCCAAGAGACCCAGTACTTC.

The chain uses TRBV27 and TRBJ2-2; TRBD1 matches at 7 bases. The CDR3 contains 17 residues. Germline CDR1 and CDR2: MNHEY and SMNVEV (reference sequence). Unmatched junction bases numbered 17, after V lost 7 bases and J lost 6 bases. This CDR3 is CASNLEARDSRAGELFF. CDR3 sequence (DNA): TGTGCCAGCAATCTCGAAGCTAGGGACAGTCGGGCCGGGGAGCTGTTTTTT.

The CDR3 loop reads CASSVASGASDEQYF. Here the CDR3 DNA reads TGTGCCAGCAGTGTGGCTAGCGGAGCTTCGGACGAGCAGTACTTC. The rearrangement joins TRBV6-1 to TRBJ2-7, with 7 bases identical to TRBD2. With 4 bases clipped from V and 5 bases from J, the junction kept 11 bases outside the gene matches. The CDR3 runs 15 residues. Germline V gene lookup returns CDR1 MNHNS and CDR2 SASEGT.

The chain is built from TRBV4-1 and TRBJ1-3; TRBD1 agrees at 9 bases. Trimming removed 1 base from V and 6 bases from J; junction bases left unmatched: 1. The germline CDR1 and CDR2 sequences are MGHRA and YSYEKL. The CDR3 contains 14 residues. DNA of the CDR3: TGCGCCAGCAGCCAAGGGACAGGGGAAAACACCATATATTTT. It yields the protein CASSQGTGENTIYF.

V and J are TRBV28 and TRBJ2-1; D call uncertain. The CDR3 loop spans 13 amino acids. In germline, CDR1 is MDHEN, CDR2 SYDVKM. Trimming removed 6 bases from V and 7 bases from J, with 13 bases in between. The CDR3 DNA reads TGTGCCAGCAGCCTGGGTGAGAGGAATGAGCAGTTCTTC. Protein product: CASSLGERNEQFF.

This clone was seen a few times. The genes are TRBV5-4 and TRBJ2-5; D remains ambiguous. The germline V gene encodes CDR1 SGHNT and CDR2 YYREEE (reference sequence). The V end lost 1 base, the J end lost 2 bases, and 0 bases lay between the germline ends. The CDR3 spans 11 residues. The CDR3 sequence: CASSLQETQYF. Here the CDR3 DNA reads TGTGCCAGCAGCTTGCAAGAGACCCAGTACTTC.

The chain carries TRBV27 and TRBJ2-2; D may be TRBD2 (6 bases). Germline CDR1 reads MNHEY; CDR2 reads SMNVEV (reference sequence). This CDR3 has 15 amino acids. The V end lost 6 bases, the J end lost 4 bases, and 15 bases lay between the germline ends. CDR3 in DNA: TGTGCCAGCAGGCTCGTCCCCGGGGGCACCGGGGAGCTGTTTTTT. It codes for CASRLVPGGTGELFF.

The CDR3 nucleotides read TGTGCCAGCAGCTTGAGGGCTCGAAACTATGGCTACACCTTC. Encoded protein: CASSLRARNYGYTF. This chain connects TRBV5-6 to TRBJ1-2; D remains ambiguous. The length of the CDR3 is 14 residues. Trimming left V 1 base short and J 2 bases short, with 9 bases between. From germline, CDR1 is SGHDT and CDR2 YYEEEE.

A few counts support this clone. This chain uses TRBV15 with TRBJ2-1; 7 bases agree with TRBD2. The V gene end was trimmed by 8 bases and the J gene end by 1 base; junction bases not matched to a gene: 8. In germline, CDR1 is LNHNV, CDR2 YYDKDF (reference sequence). The CDR3 contains 15 residues. The CDR3, as DNA: TGTGCCACCCTTGGCGGGAGCTCTTCCTACAATGAGCAGTTCTTC. Amino acid sequence: CATLGGSSSYNEQFF.

This chain connects TRBV5-6 to TRBJ2-6, with TRBD2 as a possible D gene (6 bases). This CDR3 contains 15 residues. CDR1 is SGHDT, CDR2 YYEEEE, per germline. V was clipped by 6 bases and J by 0 bases, with 10 bases between them. The CDR3 DNA follows: TGTGCCAGCACCGCGGGACTCTCTGGGGCCAACGTCCTGACTTTC. The encoded protein is CASTAGLSGANVLTF.

The chain has TRBV5-4 and TRBJ1-1, with 8 bases aligning to TRBD1. In germline, CDR1 is SGHNT, CDR2 YYREEE (reference sequence). Losses at the gene ends were 4 bases for V and 1 base for J; bases not matched to a gene: 3. This CDR3 has 14 amino acids. CDR3 sequence: CASSPGGRNTEAFF. The CDR3 DNA sequence: TGTGCCAGCAGCCCAGGGGGCCGGAACACTGAAGCTTTCTTT.